The rows below give T cell receptor beta chains drawn from one sample of a study of radiotherapy plus CTLA-4 blockade in lung cancer. Profiling relied on immunoSEQ multiplex PCR, and the TCRdb table lists in-frame clones only, not all of them. The sample yields 35,000 to 55,000 clones, 55% to 80% seen once. Material: peripheral blood, obtained from a patient treated with radiotherapy plus ipilimumab. The source is a human donor with non-small cell lung cancer who had a partial response to radiotherapy plus ipilimumab. CDR3s include the opening cysteine and the closing phenylalanine or tryptophan. A D gene is named only where the DNA matches it firmly. Size tells how often a clone was seen (once, few, many) or the class of an expanded clone, and some rows leave it out.

cdr3_nt cdr3_aa v_call clone_size d_call j_call
TGCGCCAGCAGCTTGCAGGGGAGCTCCTATAATTCACCCCTCCACTTT CASSLQGSSYNSPLHF TRBV5-1 NA NA TRBJ1-6
TGTGCCAGCTCACCACTTCAGGGCAGGGCGAACACCGGGGAGCTGTTTTTT CASSPLQGRANTGELFF TRBV18 once NA TRBJ2-2
TGTGCCAGCAGCTTAGGCGGTCCCTACAATGAGCAGTTCTTC CASSLGGPYNEQFF TRBV11-3 NA NA TRBJ2-1
TGTGCCAGCAGCTTAGGAGCCCCCGGGACTAGCGGTGACAATGAGCAGTTCTTC CASSLGAPGTSGDNEQFF TRBV7-2 NA TRBD2 TRBJ2-1
TGTGCCACCAGCAGAGATGCAGCGGGTGTGGATACGCAGTATTTT CATSRDAAGVDTQYF TRBV15 few NA TRBJ2-3
TGTGCCAGCAGCGCCGGACAGGTCTATGGCTACACCTTC CASSAGQVYGYTF TRBV6-5 NA TRBD1 TRBJ1-2
TGTGCCAGCACCCGGCGGGAGTGGGGCAATGAGCAGTTCTTC CASTRREWGNEQFF TRBV6-5 NA TRBD2 TRBJ2-1
TGTGCCAGCAGTTTCCCAAAGAGGGAGCAGTTCTTC CASSFPKREQFF TRBV7-9 NA NA TRBJ2-1
TGTGCCAGCAGTTTAAAGGGACCGGGACAGGGTTTCTACGAGCAGTACTTC CASSLKGPGQGFYEQYF TRBV27 NA TRBD1 TRBJ2-7
TGTGCCAGCAGCTCGCCCCCACAGGGGACCCAGTACTTC CASSSPPQGTQYF TRBV5-4 NA NA TRBJ2-5
TGTGCCAGCAGCTCTGGACAGGGGAACGAGCAGTACTTC CASSSGQGNEQYF TRBV11-2 NA TRBD1 TRBJ2-7
TGTGCTAGCAGCCAAGACAGGACCTCCACCGGGGAGCTGTTTTTT CASSQDRTSTGELFF TRBV7-7 NA NA TRBJ2-2
TGTGCCAGCAGCTTAATCGGGGGGGAGGAGCTGTTTTTT CASSLIGGEELFF TRBV7-3 few TRBD2 TRBJ2-2
TGTGCCAGCAGTGGTTTAAACAGGGGCTTTGAGGGGAATGAGCAGTTCTTC CASSGLNRGFEGNEQFF TRBV25-1 NA TRBD1 TRBJ2-1
TGTGCCAGCAGCCCAGCGGGCGGCCTCACAGATACGCAGTATTTT CASSPAGGLTDTQYF TRBV7-3 NA NA TRBJ2-3
TGTGCCAGCAGCGTAGCTCCAGGACTCCACCTCCAAAATGAGCAGTTCTTC CASSVAPGLHLQNEQFF TRBV9 once NA TRBJ2-1
TGTGCCTGGACCCCTCCCTGGGAAGATCGGGGGGATTCACCCCTCCACTTT CAWTPPWEDRGDSPLHF TRBV30 few NA TRBJ1-6
TGTGCCAGCAGCTTCCAGAGCGGGGGGGTCACAGATACGCAGTATTTT CASSFQSGGVTDTQYF TRBV7-2 NA TRBD2 TRBJ2-3
TGTGCCTGGAGTAATGGCGGGAGGGCCCTCGGCGCAGATACGCAGTATTTT CAWSNGGRALGADTQYF TRBV30 NA TRBD2 TRBJ2-3
TGTGCCAGCAGCTGGAGTCCCGAACAACATTCACCCCTCCACTTT CASSWSPEQHSPLHF TRBV5-6 NA NA TRBJ1-6
TGTGCCAGCACCTTAGGAGGGGGCGCCTATGGCTACACCTTC CASTLGGGAYGYTF TRBV5-4 once TRBD1 TRBJ1-2
TGTGCCAGCAGCTTCATCCCGGGACAGGGGGCAGGCGAGCAGTACTTC CASSFIPGQGAGEQYF TRBV11-2 NA TRBD1 TRBJ2-7
TGTGCCAGTCTTAGCGGGTCTCGAGCGGGAGATACGCAGTATTTT CASLSGSRAGDTQYF TRBV5-8 NA TRBD2 TRBJ2-3
TGTGCCAGCAGCTTAGTGACAGGGCTTTACAATGAGCAGTTCTTC CASSLVTGLYNEQFF TRBV7-6 few TRBD1 TRBJ2-1
TGTGCCAGCAGCGCCTATCCCACAGATACGCAGTATTTT CASSAYPTDTQYF TRBV9 once NA TRBJ2-3
TGTGCCACCAGCAGGGGGGCGGTCACTGAAGCTTTCTTT CATSRGAVTEAFF TRBV15 NA NA TRBJ1-1
TGTGCCAGCAGTTTAGGGCAGGGGAACACTGAAGCTTTCTTT CASSLGQGNTEAFF TRBV27 NA NA TRBJ1-1
TGTGCCAGCAGCCCTTCGGACAGATCCGCTCAGCCCCAGCATTTT CASSPSDRSAQPQHF TRBV11-3 NA NA TRBJ1-5
TGTGCCACCAGCAAGACAGGGGTGGTTCAGCCCCAGCATTTT CATSKTGVVQPQHF TRBV15 NA TRBD1 TRBJ1-5
TGTGCCAGCTCACCGCGGGGGCGTGGGGAGACCCAGTACTTC CASSPRGRGETQYF TRBV18 NA NA TRBJ2-5
TGCAGCGTGGAGACGAACTATGGCTACACCTTC CSVETNYGYTF TRBV29-1 NA NA TRBJ1-2
TGTGCCAGCAGCCTAAACACCGGGGAGCTGTTTTTT CASSLNTGELFF TRBV6-6 once NA TRBJ2-2
TGTGCCAGCAGCCCCAACCTAGCGAACACCGGGGAGCTGTTTTTT CASSPNLANTGELFF TRBV9 NA NA TRBJ2-2
TGCGCCAGCAGCCAAGTAGCGGGGTCCGCCTCGATGGGGCAGTTCTTC CASSQVAGSASMGQFF TRBV4-3 NA TRBD2 TRBJ2-1
TGTGCCAGCAGTGAAGCTAGGGGCCCCCAAGAGACCCAGTACTTC CASSEARGPQETQYF TRBV2 NA NA TRBJ2-5
TGTGCCAGCAGTTCCGACAGGGGGGTCGGGCAGCCCCAGCATTTT CASSSDRGVGQPQHF TRBV6-6 NA TRBD1 TRBJ1-5
TGTGCCAACGCGGAGGGGAGGAACACTGAAGCTTTCTTT CANAEGRNTEAFF TRBV6-6 few NA TRBJ1-1
TGTGCCAGCAACTATGGACCAGGGGATACCAAAAAACTGTTTTTT CASNYGPGDTKKLFF TRBV7-8 few NA TRBJ1-4